What follows are 3 T cell receptor beta chains derived from one specimen sequenced in a study of technical replicates of blood from a few donors. Assay used: immunoSEQ multiplex PCR; TCRdb lists only in-frame clones, some missing. This sample has roughly 70,000 clones, with 95% to 97% found just once. The specimen was T cells isolated from PBMCs. Every receptor here comes from a human donor in good health.

V and J are TRBV4-2 and TRBJ2-5; 7 bases fit TRBD2. The CDR3 consists of 15 residues. J lost 2 bases, V lost 4 bases, and 7 bases had no gene match. CDR1 is LGHNA and CDR2 is YNFKEQ in the germline V gene. The CDR3 loop is CASSPSRAGQETQYF. Here the CDR3 DNA reads TGTGCCAGCAGCCCTTCCCGAGCGGGACAAGAGACCCAGTACTTC.

This chain uses TRBV6-5 with TRBJ1-1; D not resolved. Germline assignment: CDR1 MNHEY and CDR2 SVGAGI. With 6 bases removed from V and 5 bases from J, the gap between germline ends came to 13 bases. The CDR3 has 13 residues. In nucleotides, the CDR3 is TGTGCCAGCAGCCTAGACCGTGGTACTGAAGCTTTCTTT. Residues: CASSLDRGTEAFF.

V is TRBV7-3 and J is TRBJ2-1; TRBD2 aligns across 8 bases. CDR3 size: 16 residues. V lost 5 bases and J lost 9; bases outside the gene matches: 15. Germline CDR1 SGHTA, CDR2 FQGTGA. Here the CDR3 reads CASSPRGTSTLIEQFF. The DNA for the CDR3 is TGTGCCAGCAGCCCCCGAGGGACTAGTACCCTCATTGAGCAGTTCTTC.